This TCR beta chain was captured by sequencing in a study of cytomegalovirus exposure and HLA in healthy donors. Between the trimmed V and J ends, which lost 0 bases and 1 base, there was a span of 12 bases. The CDR3 has 16 residues. Germline CDR1 reads SGDLS; CDR2 reads YYNGEE. Study observations and caveats: The presence/absence work took it that sequencing depth was about the same across donors. More than 15,000 TCR beta sequences were associated with HLA alleles at 0.05 false discovery rate in a later analysis.

The PCR ran on 60 Vbeta and 13 Jbeta primers. Only in-frame clones appear in the TCRdb table, and some are missing; sequencing was by immunoSEQ multiplex PCR. The table lists about 190,000 clones, 70% to 75% of them singletons. This clone was seen only once. The antigen remains unidentified. The V call is TRBV9, the J call TRBJ2-3; a possible D gene is TRBD2 (6 bases). The sequenced sample was PBMCs. This sequence was found in a man aged 25-40 years in good health and CMV-seropositive. The CDR3 region is CASSVGASARTDTQYF. CDR3 sequence (DNA): TGTGCCAGCAGCGTAGGGGCTAGCGCCCGCACAGATACGCAGTATTTT.